The 13 T cell receptor beta chains reported below all come from one sample, sequenced in a study of T cells in Graves' hyperthyroidism and ophthalmopathy. RNA transcripts yielded amplified TCR beta CDR3 regions. The TCR CDR3 first-round RT-PCR relied on the HTBI primer set. TCRdb itself ran the multiplex PCR reads through MiXCR, one entry per CDR3 protein. The sample includes about 400,000 distinct CDR3 sequences, roughly 14% of them seen just once. The sequencing input was blood. These TCRs come from a woman aged 18-29 years with Graves' hyperthyroidism.

This clonotype occurred many times. The rearrangement joins TRBV6-1 to TRBJ1-1; TRBD1 aligns across 8 bases. Trimming cost V 4 bases and J 5 bases; bases outside gene matches: 6. Germline CDR1 reads MNHNS; CDR2 reads SASEGT. The CDR3 has 14 residues. CDR3 residues: CASSVQGVQTEAFF. DNA for the CDR3: TGTGCCAGCAGTGTACAGGGGGTTCAGACTGAAGCTTTCTTT.

The chain joins TRBV19 to TRBJ1-6; TRBD1 is a possible D gene (5 bases). The CDR3 sequence is 15 residues long. Germline V gene lookup returns CDR1 LNHDA and CDR2 SQIVND (reference sequence). V lost 4 bases and J 8 bases, leaving 15 bases between the germline ends. For the CDR3, the DNA is TGTGCCAGTAGTACCCGACAGTGGATGGATTCACCCCTCCACTTT. Its protein is CASSTRQWMDSPLHF.

This clonotype was seen many times. The chain is built from TRBV2 and TRBJ1-5; 7 nucleotides line up with TRBD1. Germline CDR1 SNHLY, CDR2 FYNNEI. The CDR3 totals 14 residues. J gave up 7 bases and V 4 bases, and 7 bases lay outside the gene matches. In DNA, the CDR3 is TGTGCCAGCAGTGCTCCAGGGGGAAGGCAGCCCCAGCATTTT. Protein: CASSAPGGRQPQHF.

This clonotype was observed a handful of times. This CDR3 reads CASSLASATNTEAFF. In DNA form, the CDR3 reads TGCGCCAGCAGCTTGGCCTCGGCAACTAACACTGAAGCTTTCTTT. V and J are TRBV5-1 and TRBJ1-1, with D uncertain. The germline gives CDR1 SGHRS, CDR2 YFSETQ. The CDR3 is made up of 15 amino acids. The V end was cut by 0 bases, the J end by 2 bases, with 11 bases between.

This clonotype was observed many times. This chain connects TRBV11-2 to TRBJ2-7; TRBD2 is a possible D gene (6 bases). The germline V and J ends were trimmed by 1 base and 2 bases, with 9 bases remaining between them. The CDR3 runs to 14 residues. Per germline, CDR1 SGHAT and CDR2 FQNNGV. CDR3 protein: CASSLAWGAYEQYF. DNA for the CDR3: TGTGCCAGCAGCTTAGCGTGGGGGGCCTACGAGCAGTACTTC. The full variable domain, completed using reference TRBV11-2 and TRBJ2-7, is EAGVAQSPRYKIIEKRQSVAFWCNPISGHATLYWYQQILGQGPKLLIQFQNNGVVDDSQLPKDRFSAERLKGVDSTLKIQPAKLEDSAVYLCASSLAWGAYEQYFGPGTRLTVT.

This clonotype was found many times. The rearrangement links TRBV20-1 to TRBJ2-7, with a possible D match to TRBD1 (6 bases). Germline V gene lookup returns CDR1 DFQATT and CDR2 SNEGSKA (reference sequence). V was pared by 1 base and J by 7 bases, with 17 bases between. CDR3 length: 14 residues. The chain's CDR3 is CSARAGALFREQYF. The CDR3 nucleotides are TGCAGTGCTAGAGCAGGGGCGTTATTTAGAGAGCAGTACTTC.

A few counts support this clonotype. One base away lies a much larger clone, so this may be a sequencing read error. V and J are TRBV12-3 or TRBV12-4 and TRBJ1-6; unclear D gene. CDR3 size: 15 residues. The CDR3, as DNA: TGTGCCAGCAGTTTGGGCGAGACCTATAATTTACCCCTCCACTTT. Its translation is CASSLGETYNLPLHF.

This rearrangement joins TRBV5-4 to TRBJ2-3; perhaps D is TRBD1 or TRBD2 (5 bases each). The CDR3 has 15 amino acids. Germline CDR1 is SGHNT and CDR2 is YYREEE (reference sequence). V was clipped by 5 bases and J by 2 bases, with 15 bases between them. The CDR3 spells CASRSGTHPTDTQYF. CDR3 nucleotides: TGTGCCAGCAGGTCCGGGACCCACCCCACAGATACGCAGTATTTT.

The gene calls are TRBV7-9 and TRBJ2-5; 14 bases are shared with TRBD2. Germline V gene data show CDR1 as SEHNR and CDR2 as FQNEAQ (reference sequence). The junction had 10 bases not matched to a gene; V was cut back by 5 bases and J by 5 bases. CDR3 length: 17 amino acids. Here the CDR3 DNA reads TGTGCCAGCAGCCCCCGAGGACTAGCGGGGGGCATGGAGACCCAGTACTTC. Protein sequence: CASSPRGLAGGMETQYF. The complete variable domain, with remaining parts taken from reference TRBV7-9 and TRBJ2-5, reads DTGVSQNPRHKITKRGQNVTFRCDPISEHNRLYWYRQTLGQGPEFLTYFQNEAQLEKSRLLSDRFSAERPKGSFSTLEIQRTEQGDSAMYLCASSPRGLAGGMETQYFGPGTRLLVL.

This clonotype appeared many times. The rearrangement joins TRBV14 to TRBJ2-1; D is perhaps TRBD2 (9 bases). Per germline, CDR1 SGHDN and CDR2 FVKESK. The CDR3 is made up of 19 amino acids. Trimming cost V 0 bases and J 8 bases, with 26 bases left between them. CDR3 region: CASSQEWTGFSGGRDEQFF. The CDR3 nucleotides read TGTGCCAGCAGCCAAGAATGGACAGGGTTCTCCGGCGGGAGGGATGAGCAGTTCTTC.

This clonotype was seen only a few times. A much more abundant neighbour one base away suggests this may be a read error. This chain connects TRBV20-1 to TRBJ1-6, with a weak D call TRBD1 (6 bases). V was pared by 4 bases and J by 10 bases, with 14 bases between. The CDR3 contains 13 residues. Germline CDR1 is DFQATT and CDR2 is SNEGSKA (reference sequence). The CDR3: CSAKTGGSSPLHF. Written as DNA, the CDR3 is TGCAGTGCTAAGACAGGAGGATCCTCACCCCTCCACTTT.

The table lists this clonotype with many counts. The chain uses TRBV12-3 or TRBV12-4 and TRBJ2-7; 9 nucleotides match TRBD2. The CDR3 extends over 13 amino acids. V lost 3 bases to trimming and J lost 7 bases; unmatched junction nucleotides: 4. CDR3 DNA sequence: TGTGCCAGCAGTTTTGCGGGGGGGCTAGAGCAGTACTTC. It translates to CASSFAGGLEQYF.

The rearrangement links TRBV3-1 to TRBJ2-1, with 10 nucleotides matching TRBD2. Trimming took 0 bases from V and 6 from J; bases not matched to a gene: 8. Germline assignment: CDR1 LGHDT and CDR2 YNNKEL (reference sequence). The CDR3 consists of 17 residues. CDR3 protein: CASSQDWASGSPNEQFF. The CDR3 nucleotides read TGTGCCAGCAGCCAAGATTGGGCTAGCGGGAGCCCCAATGAGCAGTTCTTC.